Listed below are T cell receptor beta chains from one sample, sequenced in a study of cytomegalovirus exposure and HLA in healthy donors. Profiled with immunoSEQ multiplex PCR; TCRdb holds only in-frame clones, not every one. The table has over 150,000 clones, about 80% seen once; the top ten hold approximately 3%. The sequenced material came from PBMCs. The receptors were sampled from a woman aged 18-29 years in good health and CMV-seropositive. The CDR3 runs from the conserved cysteine through the conserved F or W. The D gene is left open where the match is weak. The size entry is marked missing in some rows and otherwise reads once, few, many or a size class.

v_gene	len	j_gene	abundance	d_gene	CDR3aa	CDR3nt
TRBV5-1	15	TRBJ1-5	once	-	CASSLGPGGGQPQHF	TGCGCCAGCAGCTTGGGGCCTGGGGGAGGGCAGCCCCAGCATTTT
TRBV29-1	12	TRBJ1-2	-	-	CSVGQDKYGYTF	TGCAGCGTTGGGCAGGATAAATATGGCTACACCTTC
TRBV19	12	TRBJ1-2	few	-	CASSIDLRGYTF	TGTGCCAGTAGTATAGATCTCCGTGGCTACACCTTC
TRBV18	15	TRBJ1-4	-	-	CASSPRGTSTEKLFF	TGTGCCAGCTCACCACGGGGGACAAGTACTGAAAAACTGTTTTTT
TRBV19	16	TRBJ2-4	-	-	CASSMGGAGNWDIQYF	TGTGCCAGTAGTATGGGTGGGGCAGGGAACTGGGACATTCAGTACTTC
TRBV6-6	14	TRBJ1-1	-	TRBD1	CASSSYRGSTEAFF	TGTGCCAGCAGTTCCTACAGGGGGTCGACTGAAGCTTTCTTT
TRBV6-5	13	TRBJ1-2	-	-	CASSTPGVYGYTF	TGTGCCAGCAGTACTCCAGGCGTCTATGGCTACACCTTC
TRBV5-4	16	TRBJ2-2	-	-	CASSLVRPTNTGELFF	TGTGCCAGCAGCTTGGTGAGGCCAACGAACACCGGGGAGCTGTTTTTT
TRBV6-1	14	TRBJ1-2	-	-	CASSLGSTNYGYTF	TGTGCCAGCAGTCTCGGTTCGACTAACTATGGCTACACCTTC
TRBV6-6	16	TRBJ2-3	-	TRBD2	CASSYFGTSGTDTQYF	TGTGCCAGCAGTTATTTCGGGACTAGTGGCACAGATACGCAGTATTTT
TRBV9	16	TRBJ1-6	few	-	CASSVSPGAMNSPLHF	TGTGCCAGCAGCGTATCTCCAGGGGCGATGAATTCACCCCTCCACTTT
TRBV18	14	TRBJ1-3	-	-	CASSPQRLGNTIYF	TGTGCCAGCTCACCTCAGCGTCTGGGAAACACCATATATTTT
TRBV2	15	TRBJ2-7	few	TRBD1	CASSSSRDRGHEQYF	TGTGCCAGCAGTAGCTCCCGGGACAGGGGCCACGAGCAGTACTTC
TRBV27	13	TRBJ1-2	-	TRBD1	CASSLDRVAGYTF	TGTGCCAGCAGTCTCGACAGGGTTGCTGGCTACACCTTC
TRBV11-1	16	TRBJ2-2	-	-	CASSLVGGPNTGELFF	TGTGCCAGCAGCTTAGTTGGGGGCCCGAACACCGGGGAGCTGTTTTTT
TRBV4-1	17	TRBJ1-1	-	-	CASSQDRYRALNTEAFF	TGCGCCAGCAGCCAAGATCGGTACAGGGCCTTGAACACTGAAGCTTTCTTT
TRBV19	13	TRBJ1-1	once	TRBD1	CASGQGIDTEAFF	TGTGCCAGTGGACAGGGAATCGACACTGAAGCTTTCTTT
TRBV2	13	TRBJ2-7	-	-	CASTTDMTYEQYF	TGTGCCAGCACTACGGACATGACCTACGAGCAGTACTTC
TRBV5-1	14	TRBJ2-5	once	-	CASSLTRNKETQYF	TGCGCCAGCAGCTTGACCAGAAATAAAGAGACCCAGTACTTC
TRBV6-1	15	TRBJ2-3	-	-	CASVLQGLSTDTQYF	TGTGCCAGCGTACTACAGGGCCTTAGCACAGATACGCAGTATTTT
TRBV18	14	TRBJ2-7	few	-	CASSRTGGSYEQYF	TGTGCCAGCTCACGGACAGGAGGGTCCTACGAGCAGTACTTC
TRBV4-3	15	TRBJ2-7	-	TRBD1	CASSLESGQGYEQYF	TGCGCCAGCAGCCTCGAATCGGGACAGGGCTACGAGCAGTACTTC
TRBV27	15	TRBJ1-1	-	-	CASSFRQRLNTEAFF	TGTGCCAGCAGTTTTCGACAGAGATTGAACACTGAAGCTTTCTTT
TRBV9	12	TRBJ1-2	-	-	CAILSGDYGYTF	TGTGCCATCCTGTCAGGGGATTATGGCTACACCTTC
TRBV6-5	14	TRBJ2-3	-	TRBD2	CASSVRGGRDTQYF	TGTGCCAGCAGTGTCCGGGGGGGCCGGGATACGCAGTATTTT
TRBV5-6	16	TRBJ1-6	-	-	CASSLRDGAYNSPLHF	TGTGCCAGCAGCCTGCGGGACGGCGCCTATAATTCACCCCTCCACTTT
TRBV27	15	TRBJ2-3	-	-	CASSFGERGTDTQYF	TGTGCCAGCAGTTTTGGTGAGCGGGGCACAGATACGCAGTATTTT
TRBV2	13	TRBJ1-1	-	-	CASKVGENTEAFF	TGTGCCAGCAAGGTGGGCGAGAACACTGAAGCTTTCTTT
TRBV19	15	TRBJ1-1	once	TRBD1	CASTSGTGINTEAFF	TGTGCCAGTACCTCCGGGACAGGGATTAACACTGAAGCTTTCTTT
TRBV4-3	14	TRBJ2-7	-	TRBD1	CASSRDRGTYEQYF	TGCGCCAGCAGCCGAGACAGGGGCACCTACGAGCAGTACTTC
TRBV7-8	16	TRBJ2-1	-	TRBD2	CASSPGTSGAYNEQFF	TGTGCCAGCAGCCCTGGGACTAGCGGCGCCTACAATGAGCAGTTCTTC
TRBV18	14	TRBJ2-7	-	-	CASSQSRDSSEQYF	TGTGCCAGCTCACAGAGCAGAGACTCTTCCGAGCAGTACTTC
TRBV6-4	15	TRBJ2-3	many	TRBD2	CASSESRGGTDTQYF	TGTGCCAGCAGTGAAAGCCGGGGGGGCACAGATACGCAGTATTTT
TRBV10-1	14	TRBJ2-5	-	-	CARWGPGLEETQYF	TGCGCCAGATGGGGGCCCGGACTTGAGGAGACCCAGTACTTC
TRBV19	13	TRBJ1-4	-	-	CASREQGREKLFF	TGTGCCAGTAGGGAACAGGGAAGGGAAAAACTGTTTTTT
TRBV20-1	11	TRBJ1-2	-	-	CSARQDYGYTF	TGCAGTGCTAGGCAGGATTATGGCTACACCTTC
TRBV9	15	TRBJ2-5	-	TRBD2	CASNPSGTSTETQYF	TGTGCCAGCAATCCGAGTGGGACTAGCACCGAGACCCAGTACTTC
TRBV6-6	15	TRBJ1-2	-	TRBD1	CASTLTGYDSFGYTF	TGTGCCAGCACCCTGACAGGGTATGATTCCTTTGGCTACACCTTC
TRBV4-2	15	TRBJ2-7	once	-	CASSQHPGSGSEQYF	TGTGCCAGCAGCCAGCACCCGGGTTCTGGGTCCGAGCAGTACTTC
TRBV29-1	15	TRBJ2-1	-	-	CSVQSGLRPDNEQFF	TGCAGCGTCCAATCTGGGCTTAGACCCGACAATGAGCAGTTCTTC
TRBV15	14	TRBJ1-4	-	-	CATSRDHFGEKLFF	TGTGCCACCAGCAGAGATCATTTTGGCGAAAAACTGTTTTTT
TRBV5-1	16	TRBJ1-5	once	TRBD1	CASSLGGTDSNQPQHF	TGCGCCAGCAGCTTGGGCGGGACAGATAGCAATCAGCCCCAGCATTTT
TRBV5-1	14	TRBJ1-2	-	-	CASSSGEGIFGYTF	TGCGCCAGCAGCTCCGGGGAGGGAATTTTTGGCTACACCTTC
TRBV2	12	TRBJ2-7	-	TRBD1	CASRSTGGEQYF	TGTGCCAGCAGGTCGACAGGGGGGGAGCAGTACTTC
TRBV9	13	TRBJ1-5	-	-	CASSNGWNQPQHF	TGTGCCAGCAGCAACGGTTGGAATCAGCCCCAGCATTTT
TRBV6-1	15	TRBJ1-2	-	-	CASSEDHQGHYGYTF	TGTGCCAGCAGTGAAGATCATCAGGGGCACTATGGCTACACCTTC
TRBV2	14	TRBJ1-2	few	TRBD1	CASSELGQSYGYTF	TGTGCCAGCAGTGAACTGGGACAGTCCTATGGCTACACCTTC
TRBV6-5	13	TRBJ1-6	-	TRBD1	CASSRGQSSPLHF	TGTGCCAGCAGTCGGGGACAGTCGTCACCCCTCCACTTT
TRBV6-4	14	TRBJ2-3	-	TRBD1	CASRRGPGTDTQYF	TGTGCCAGCAGAAGGGGGCCCGGCACAGATACGCAGTATTTT
TRBV7-9	14	TRBJ1-2	-	TRBD1	CASSRGDRAGGYTF	TGTGCCAGCAGCCGGGGGGACAGGGCGGGCGGCTACACCTTC
TRBV2	16	TRBJ2-7	once	TRBD2	CASSEGTSGGGYEQYF	TGTGCCAGCAGTGAAGGGACTAGCGGGGGGGGCTACGAGCAGTACTTC
TRBV15	14	TRBJ2-1	-	-	CATSRRSSYNEQFF	TGTGCCACCAGCCGGCGGAGCTCCTACAATGAGCAGTTCTTC
TRBV11-3	12	TRBJ2-1	-	-	CASSGSSGEQFF	TGTGCCAGCAGCGGTAGTAGCGGTGAGCAGTTCTTC
TRBV6-5	15	TRBJ2-1	once	TRBD2	CASSLQAGSRNEQFF	TGTGCCAGCAGTTTGCAAGCGGGGTCTCGCAATGAGCAGTTCTTC